These 10 T cell receptor beta chains share one sample of origin, sequenced in a study of T cells in Graves' hyperthyroidism and ophthalmopathy. TCR beta CDR3 regions were amplified from RNA transcripts. HTBI primers drove first-round RT-PCR of the TCR CDR3. TCRdb processed the multiplex PCR reads anew with MiXCR; each CDR3 protein has one entry. This table has approximately 870,000 distinct CDR3 sequences, around 39% appearing once. Material: blood. The receptors shown here come from a man aged 18 to 29 with Graves' hyperthyroidism.

This clonotype was seen a handful of times. The chain carries TRBV12-3 or TRBV12-4 and TRBJ1-5, with D perhaps TRBD1 (6 bases). CDR3 length equals 14 residues. With 5 bases removed from V and 4 bases from J, the gap between germline ends came to 12 bases. CDR3 sequence reads: CASSPAGANQPQHF. Here the CDR3 DNA reads TGTGCCAGCAGTCCCGCAGGGGCGAATCAGCCCCAGCATTTT.

The chain combines TRBV29-1 with TRBJ2-7, with D hard to call. Germline V gene data show CDR1 as SQVTM and CDR2 as ANQGSEA. This CDR3 is 11 amino acids long. V lost 5 bases, J lost 5 bases, and 10 bases lay in between. For the CDR3, the DNA is TGCAGCGTTAAGCTCGGGCACGAGCAGTACTTC. This gives the protein CSVKLGHEQYF.

CDR3 sequence reads: CASSFGIEDEQYF. The CDR3 DNA reads as TGTGCCAGCAGCTTTGGTATAGAGGACGAGCAGTACTTC. The chain joins TRBV7-9 to TRBJ2-7; D gene uncertain. This CDR3 contains 13 residues. V dropped 3 bases and J dropped 5 bases, with 11 bases sitting between them. CDR1 SEHNR and CDR2 FQNEAQ come from the germline V gene (reference sequence).

This clonotype has a count of ten or more. The V and J genes are TRBV7-9 and TRBJ1-5, with a possible D match to TRBD1 (5 bases). Trimming stripped 5 bases from V and 7 bases from J, with 9 bases between. Germline V gene data show CDR1 as SEHNR and CDR2 as FQNEAQ (reference sequence). There are 12 residues in the CDR3. The CDR3 region has the DNA TGTGCCAGCAGCCCAGGGAGACAGCCCCAGCATTTT. Translation gives CASSPGRQPQHF.

This chain's CDR3 is CSSQAVGANVLTF. CDR3 bases: TGCAGCTCCCAGGCCGTTGGGGCCAACGTCCTGACTTTC. V usage is TRBV29-1 and J usage is TRBJ2-6; the D is unclear. CDR3 length equals 13 residues. Germline V CDR1 and CDR2: SQVTM, ANQGSEA. V was cut by 8 bases and J by 3 bases, with 11 bases left in between.

The chain is built from TRBV14 and TRBJ2-6, with D possibly being TRBD1 or TRBD2 (5 bases each). V was shortened by 0 bases and J by 0 bases, with 15 bases between the two germline ends. The germline gives CDR1 SGHDN, CDR2 FVKESK. This CDR3 contains 19 residues. The CDR3 loop reads CASSQDVGDLNSGANVLTF. CDR3 nucleotide sequence: TGTGCCAGCAGCCAAGACGTAGGGGACCTTAACTCTGGGGCCAACGTCCTGACTTTC.

Only a few counts were recorded for this clonotype. The chain links TRBV19 to TRBJ2-7, with 7 bases fitting TRBD1. Per the germline V gene, CDR1 is LNHDA and CDR2 is SQIVND (reference sequence). The CDR3 loop spans 15 amino acids. J was trimmed by 5 bases and V by 0 bases; bases with no gene match: 7. CDR3 protein: CASSIDIDRENEQYF. CDR3 sequence (DNA): TGTGCCAGTAGTATAGATATCGACAGGGAAAACGAGCAGTACTTC.

The gene calls are TRBV18 and TRBJ1-2, with D unresolved. Per germline, CDR1 KGHSH and CDR2 LQKENI. The V and J ends lost 2 bases and 3 bases respectively, with 10 bases between them. CDR3 length: 14 residues. The CDR3: CASSPREHDYGYTF. CDR3 bases: TGTGCCAGCTCACCAAGGGAGCACGACTATGGCTACACCTTC.

This clonotype came up many times. This chain connects TRBV24-1 to TRBJ2-2; D unclear. V shed 3 bases and J shed 3 bases, with 10 bases lying between them. Germline CDR1 reads KGHDR; CDR2 reads SFDVKD. The CDR3 covers 15 residues. The DNA of the CDR3 is TGTGCCACCAGTGATCCCCGTATGGACACCGGGGAGCTGTTTTTT. The encoded protein is CATSDPRMDTGELFF.

J is TRBJ2-7 and V is TRBV6-1; TRBD1 matches 7 bases. J was trimmed by 2 bases and V by 5 bases; bases with no gene match: 6. This CDR3 region has 14 residues. Per the germline V gene, CDR1 is MNHNS and CDR2 is SASEGT. DNA for the CDR3: TGTGCCAGCAGTCGCGACAGGGCTCCCTACGAGCAGTACTTC. Translated: CASSRDRAPYEQYF.